The entry below describes one T cell receptor (beta chain). The antigen is not known. This entry comes from a study of shared clonotypes between healthy human individuals. The method was immunoSEQ multiplex PCR; TCRdb's version includes in-frame clones alone and lacks a portion of them. This sample has hundreds of thousands of clones, with 95% found just once. Study-wide findings and caveats: It was only blood that was sampled, and tissue repertoires likely differ. In general, naive subsets displayed greater estimated richness than memory subsets did. The generation probabilities recorded for non-shared clonotypes fell below those of clonotypes shared by all four donors.

Trimming took 3 bases from V and 7 from J, leaving 16 bases between them. This CDR3 region has 15 residues. Germline CDR1 reads KGHSH; CDR2 reads LQKENI. In the naive CD8 group, cells lacked CD45RO and were positively selected for CCR7, so terminally differentiated effector memory CD45RA+ cells were left out. Sequenced input: naive CD8+ T cells sorted from blood. The rearrangement joins TRBV18 to TRBJ2-1; D tentatively reads TRBD1 or TRBD2 (5 bases each). This sequence originates from a woman in her thirties in good health. CDR3 nucleotide sequence: TGTGCCAGCTCACCGGACGACCGGGGCCCTAATGAGCAGTTCTTC. This codes for CASSPDDRGPNEQFF.